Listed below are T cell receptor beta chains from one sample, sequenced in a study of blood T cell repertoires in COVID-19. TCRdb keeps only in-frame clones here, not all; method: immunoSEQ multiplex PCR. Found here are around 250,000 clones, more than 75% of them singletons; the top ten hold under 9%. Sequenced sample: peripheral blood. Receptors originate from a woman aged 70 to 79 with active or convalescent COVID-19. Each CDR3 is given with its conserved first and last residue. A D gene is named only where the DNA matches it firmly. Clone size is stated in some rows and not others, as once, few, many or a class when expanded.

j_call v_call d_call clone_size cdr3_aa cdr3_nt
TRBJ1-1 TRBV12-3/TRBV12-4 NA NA CASTLRKATEAFF TGTGCCAGCACTCTCCGAAAAGCCACTGAAGCTTTCTTT
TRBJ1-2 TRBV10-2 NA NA CASSSGEAQGYGYTF TGCGCCAGCAGTTCCGGGGAGGCCCAGGGCTATGGCTACACCTTC
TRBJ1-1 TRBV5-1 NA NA CASSAGKGLSTEAFF TGCGCCAGCAGCGCGGGGAAAGGCCTTTCCACTGAAGCTTTCTTT
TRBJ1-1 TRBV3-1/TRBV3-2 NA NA CASEKGGSMQGGTEAFF TGTGCCAGCGAAAAGGGAGGAAGTATGCAGGGAGGAACTGAAGCTTTCTTT
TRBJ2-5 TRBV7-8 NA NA CASSARTEGAQYF TGTGCCAGCAGCGCTCGGACAGAGGGGGCCCAGTACTTC
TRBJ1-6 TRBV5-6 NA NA CASSGFRYNSPLHF TGTGCCAGCAGCGGGTTCAGGTATAATTCACCCCTCCACTTT
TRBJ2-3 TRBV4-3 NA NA CASSQGIGGESTDTQYF TGCGCCAGCAGCCAAGGGATCGGCGGGGAGAGCACAGATACGCAGTATTTT
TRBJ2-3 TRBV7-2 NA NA CASSFSTETDTQYF TGTGCCAGCAGCTTCTCTACTGAGACAGATACGCAGTATTTT
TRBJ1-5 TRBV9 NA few CASSVGVTDSSNEPQHF TGTGCCAGCAGCGTAGGGGTTACGGACAGCTCCAATGAGCCCCAGCATTTT
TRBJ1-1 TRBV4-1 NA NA CASSQVFRAFF TGCGCCAGCAGCCAAGTATTCCGGGCTTTCTTT
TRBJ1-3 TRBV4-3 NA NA CASRDSPGNTIYF TGCGCCAGCAGGGACAGTCCTGGAAACACCATATATTTT